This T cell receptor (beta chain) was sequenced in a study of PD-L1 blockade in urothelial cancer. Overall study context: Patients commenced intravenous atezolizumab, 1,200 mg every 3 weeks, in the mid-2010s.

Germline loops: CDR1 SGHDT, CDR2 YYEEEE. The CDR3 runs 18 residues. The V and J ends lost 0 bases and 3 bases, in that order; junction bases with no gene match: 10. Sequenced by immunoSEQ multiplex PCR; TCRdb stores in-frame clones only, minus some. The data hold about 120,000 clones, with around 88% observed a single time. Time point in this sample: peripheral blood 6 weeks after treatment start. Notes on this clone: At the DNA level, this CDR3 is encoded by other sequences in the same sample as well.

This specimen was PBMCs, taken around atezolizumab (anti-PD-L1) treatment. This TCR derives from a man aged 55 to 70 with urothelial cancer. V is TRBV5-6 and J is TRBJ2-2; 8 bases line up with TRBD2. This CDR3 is CASSLEVGSGGYTGELFF. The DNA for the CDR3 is TGTGCCAGCAGCTTGGAGGTTGGCAGCGGGGGATACACCGGGGAGCTGTTTTTT.